The 27 T cell receptor beta chains below were found in one sample sequenced in a study of blood T cell repertoires in COVID-19. The method was immunoSEQ multiplex PCR; TCRdb's version includes in-frame clones alone and lacks a portion of them. Seen here are about 130,000 clones, about 76% observed once, and the top ten hold around 20%. Sample: peripheral blood. Receptors were obtained from a man of 80 years or more with acute or convalescent COVID-19.

The chain is built from TRBV4-3 and TRBJ2-7; TRBD1 matches at 9 bases. The CDR3 covers 17 residues. The trim removed 3 bases at V and 3 bases at J, leaving 12 bases unmatched. Germline CDR1 is LGHNA and CDR2 is YSLEER. Here the CDR3 reads CASSQGAGQGFFYEQYF. DNA for the CDR3: TGCGCCAGCAGCCAGGGGGCGGGACAGGGATTCTTCTACGAGCAGTACTTC.

This chain joins TRBV5-1 and TRBJ2-2, with D unresolved. This CDR3 has 13 amino acids. V was pared by 0 bases and J by 6 bases, with 6 bases between. Germline V gene sequence: CDR1 SGHRS, CDR2 YFSETQ. DNA for the CDR3: TGCGCCAGCAGCTTGGAAAGCTCCGGGGAGCTGTTTTTT. As protein: CASSLESSGELFF.

This clone was detected ten times or more. The chain carries TRBV7-9 and TRBJ2-1; 8 bases are shared with TRBD1. V shed 6 bases, J shed 7 bases, and the junction held 14 bases outside the gene matches. The CDR3 contains 16 residues. Looked up from germline, CDR1 is SEHNR and CDR2 is FQNEAQ (reference sequence). CDR3 sequence: CASRTADRARGNEQFF. As DNA, the CDR3 is TGTGCCAGCAGGACCGCGGACAGGGCGAGGGGGAATGAGCAGTTCTTC. Based on the CDR3 plus reference TRBV7-9 and TRBJ2-1, the full variable domain is DTGVSQNPRHKITKRGQNVTFRCDPISEHNRLYWYRQTLGQGPEFLTYFQNEAQLEKSRLLSDRFSAERPKGSFSTLEIQRTEQGDSAMYLCASRTADRARGNEQFFGPGTRLTVL.

The V call is TRBV4-2, the J call TRBJ2-3, with 8 bases aligning to TRBD2. Germline assignment: CDR1 LGHNA and CDR2 YNFKEQ. The CDR3 is 14 amino acids. The ends lost 4 bases at V and 3 bases at J; junction bases unmatched: 3. The CDR3, as DNA: TGTGCCAGCAGCCCGGGGGGGTTGACAGATACGCAGTATTTT. Its protein is CASSPGGLTDTQYF.

This clone was seen more than once but under ten times. The V call is TRBV7-9, the J call TRBJ1-2, with D perhaps TRBD1 (6 bases). This CDR3 contains 16 residues. CDR1 and CDR2 (germline): SEHNR, FQNEAQ (reference sequence). V gave up 5 bases and J gave up 1 base, with 17 bases separating them. The DNA for the CDR3 is TGTGCCAGCAGCCCCCCCGGGACACTCAGTAACTATGGCTACACCTTC. Translating gives CASSPPGTLSNYGYTF.

This clone was detected a few times. The chain has TRBV4-2 and TRBJ2-5, with TRBD1 matching 9 bases. The ends lost 2 bases at V and 3 bases at J; junction bases unmatched: 13. The CDR3 extends over 18 amino acids. Germline CDR1 reads LGHNA; CDR2 reads YNFKEQ. Written as DNA, the CDR3 is TGTGCCAGCAGCCAATCCCGGGACAGGGTTTCTTTCGAAGAGACCCAGTACTTC. This translates into CASSQSRDRVSFEETQYF.

The V and J genes are TRBV5-1 and TRBJ1-3; a possible D gene is TRBD1 (6 bases). The CDR3 totals 16 residues. Germline CDR1 is SGHRS and CDR2 is YFSETQ. Trimming took 1 base from V and 1 from J, leaving 12 bases between them. CDR3 in amino acids: CASSLSGGPSGNTIYF. The CDR3 DNA reads TGCGCCAGCAGCTTGAGCGGGGGGCCGTCTGGAAACACCATATATTTT.

This clone turned up a few times. This chain links TRBV14 with TRBJ2-1; the match to TRBD1 covers 9 bases. CDR3 length equals 15 residues. Germline CDR1 SGHDN, CDR2 FVKESK. The V segment lost 6 bases and the J segment 0 bases; nucleotides outside the gene matches: 3. This chain's CDR3 is CASSRTGVSYNEQFF. The CDR3 nucleotides are TGTGCCAGCAGTCGGACAGGGGTCTCCTACAATGAGCAGTTCTTC.

The genes are TRBV4-2 and TRBJ2-1; D may be TRBD2 (6 bases). CDR3 length: 15 residues. Trimming cost V 3 bases and J 5 bases, with 14 bases left between them. The V gene's germline CDR1 is LGHNA and CDR2 YNFKEQ. The CDR3 reads CASSHGGAQDNEQFF. CDR3 coding DNA: TGTGCCAGCAGCCATGGCGGGGCACAAGACAATGAGCAGTTCTTC.

The chain carries TRBV7-3 and TRBJ2-5; D may be TRBD1 (6 bases). Germline V CDR1 and CDR2: SGHTA, FQGTGA. Trimming stripped 5 bases from V and 5 bases from J, with 15 bases between. This CDR3 has 14 residues. The CDR3 protein is CASSTGQSPETQYF. In nucleotides, the CDR3 is TGTGCCAGCAGCACTGGACAGTCTCCTGAGACCCAGTACTTC. Filled out from reference TRBV7-3 and TRBJ2-5, the complete variable domain reads GAGVSQTPSNKVTEKGKYVELRCDPISGHTALYWYRQSLGQGPEFLIYFQGTGAADDSGLPNDRFFAVRPEGSVSTLKIQRTERGDSAVYLCASSTGQSPETQYFGPGTRLLVL.

The chain uses TRBV29-1 and TRBJ2-1, with a weak D call TRBD1 (5 bases). Germline CDR1 is SQVTM and CDR2 is ANQGSEA. With 3 bases removed from V and 7 bases from J, the gap between germline ends came to 16 bases. This CDR3 region has 14 residues. Here the CDR3 reads CSVDGAGPTNEQFF. The CDR3 nucleotides read TGCAGCGTTGACGGTGCAGGGCCTACGAATGAGCAGTTCTTC.

The chain combines TRBV5-1 with TRBJ2-7, with 9 bases fitting TRBD1. This CDR3 region has 16 residues. Germline V gene data show CDR1 as SGHRS and CDR2 as YFSETQ. V lost 2 bases to trimming and J lost 4 bases; unmatched junction nucleotides: 10. The CDR3 loop reads CASSFGHDRGGYEQYF. CDR3 sequence (DNA): TGCGCCAGCAGCTTTGGACACGACAGGGGGGGATACGAGCAGTACTTC.

This chain uses TRBV14 with TRBJ2-7; 7 nucleotides agree with TRBD1. This CDR3 is 14 amino acids long. Germline V gives CDR1 SGHDN, CDR2 FVKESK. Trimming took 4 bases from V and 12 from J; bases not matched to a gene: 15. The CDR3: CASSPMRTGGTTYF. The CDR3 region has the DNA TGTGCCAGCAGCCCAATGCGGACAGGCGGAACAACGTACTTC.

The chain carries TRBV5-5 and TRBJ1-1; D gene ambiguous. V dropped 6 bases and J dropped 4 bases, with 13 bases sitting between them. CDR1 and CDR2 from the germline V gene are SGHKS and YYEKEE (reference sequence). The CDR3 sequence is 13 residues long. Here the CDR3 DNA reads TGTGCCAGCACCCGGCGGGTAGGCACTGAAGCTTTCTTT. This translates into CASTRRVGTEAFF.

The DNA for the CDR3 is TGTGCCAGCAGCCCAGGGGACCGCGGCAATCAGCCCCAGCATTTT. It is translated as CASSPGDRGNQPQHF. V gene TRBV7-2 combines with J gene TRBJ1-5; a weak D match, TRBD1 (6 bases). Germline CDR1 is SGHTA and CDR2 is FQGNSA. Trimming shortened V by 5 bases and J by 2 bases, and 13 bases separated the two germline ends. The CDR3 sequence is 15 residues long.

This clone occurred a few times. V and J are TRBV4-2 and TRBJ1-1, with D uncertain. Germline lookup yields CDR1 LGHNA and CDR2 YNFKEQ. Trimming removed 1 base from V and 3 bases from J, with 9 bases in between. This CDR3 is built from 14 residues. The DNA for the CDR3 is TGTGCCAGCAGCCAAGGGGCCACGGACACTGAAGCTTTCTTT. Amino acids: CASSQGATDTEAFF.

The V gene is TRBV7-9, the J gene TRBJ1-1, with D possibly matching TRBD1 (6 bases). Germline CDR1 is SEHNR and CDR2 is FQNEAQ (reference sequence). The CDR3 loop spans 15 amino acids. Trimming cost V 4 bases and J 1 base, with 13 bases left between them. The CDR3 reads CASSSRGNPNTEAFF. The CDR3 DNA follows: TGTGCCAGCAGCTCTAGGGGGAACCCGAACACTGAAGCTTTCTTT.

The CDR3 region has the DNA TGTGCCAGCAGTGAAGCGCATAATAGAGGAAACACCATATATTTT. This codes for CASSEAHNRGNTIYF. The J gene is TRBJ1-3, the V gene TRBV6-1; D is unclear. Germline V lookup: CDR1 MNHNS, CDR2 SASEGT. There are 15 residues in the CDR3. Trimming removed 0 bases at V and 4 bases at J, with 10 bases between.

This clone showed up just a few times. The J gene is TRBJ1-5, the V gene TRBV6-6, with TRBD1 matching 7 bases. V shed 6 bases, J shed 4 bases, and the junction held 3 bases outside the gene matches. CDR1 and CDR2 (germline): MNHNY, SVGAGI (reference sequence). The CDR3 sequence is 13 residues long. The CDR3 reads CASSLTGNQPQHF. The CDR3 DNA reads as TGTGCCAGCAGCCTGACAGGGAATCAGCCCCAGCATTTT.

The chain combines TRBV9 with TRBJ2-2; 8 nucleotides line up with TRBD1. This CDR3 is built from 16 residues. Per germline, CDR1 SGDLS and CDR2 YYNGEE. Unmatched junction bases numbered 9, after V lost 4 bases and J lost 4 bases. In DNA, the CDR3 is TGTGCCAGCAGCACTCGGACAGGGACTGTCACCGGGGAGCTGTTTTTT. Translating gives CASSTRTGTVTGELFF.

This clone has more than one count but fewer than ten. V gene TRBV6-1 combines with J gene TRBJ1-2, with D possibly matching TRBD1 (5 bases). CDR3 length: 13 residues. V lost 2 bases and J 7 bases, leaving 11 bases between the germline ends. Germline CDR1 reads MNHNS; CDR2 reads SASEGT. CDR3 nucleotides: TGTGCCAGCAGTGAAACGGGCAGGGTTGGCTACACCTTC. It is translated as CASSETGRVGYTF.

The V and J genes are TRBV11-1 and TRBJ2-7, with D possibly TRBD1 on 6 matching bases. V lost 5 bases, J lost 3 bases, and 14 bases lay in between. The CDR3 has 14 amino acids. CDR1 and CDR2 (germline): SGHAT, FQDESV (reference sequence). The CDR3 loop is CASSGDLGGYEQYF. CDR3 nucleotide sequence: TGTGCCAGCAGCGGCGACCTAGGGGGCTACGAGCAGTACTTC.

J is TRBJ1-2 and V is TRBV4-1; 8 bases fit TRBD1. Germline lookup yields CDR1 MGHRA and CDR2 YSYEKL. Germline trimming cut 3 bases from V and 8 bases from J; bases unmatched to any gene: 11. This CDR3 is built from 15 residues. The CDR3 nucleotides are TGCGCCAGCAGCCACAAACCAGCAGGGGGCCACGGCTACACCTTC. This sequence encodes CASSHKPAGGHGYTF.

The V and J genes are TRBV5-1 and TRBJ2-3; the D gene is possibly TRBD1 (5 bases). With 0 bases removed from V and 2 bases from J, the gap between germline ends came to 7 bases. CDR1 SGHRS and CDR2 YFSETQ come from the germline V gene. The CDR3 is 14 amino acids. The CDR3 loop reads CASSLGQTTDTQYF. The CDR3 region has the DNA TGCGCCAGCAGCTTGGGACAGACCACAGATACGCAGTATTTT.

This clone was counted between two and nine times. J is TRBJ1-4 and V is TRBV28; D perhaps matches TRBD1 (6 bases). Looked up from germline, CDR1 is MDHEN and CDR2 is SYDVKM. V dropped 5 bases and J dropped 5 bases, with 12 bases sitting between them. The CDR3 is 14 amino acids. CDR3 sequence: CASSTGSKNEKLFF. Here the CDR3 DNA reads TGTGCCAGCAGTACAGGGAGTAAAAATGAAAAACTGTTTTTT.

The rearrangement links TRBV7-2 to TRBJ2-1, with a tentative D call TRBD1 (6 bases). Looked up from germline, CDR1 is SGHTA and CDR2 is FQGNSA. This CDR3 comprises 15 residues. Between the trimmed V and J ends, which lost 1 base and 5 bases, there was a span of 12 bases. CDR3 loop: CASSLGQARNNEQFF. In nucleotides, the CDR3 is TGTGCCAGCAGCTTAGGACAGGCTCGTAACAATGAGCAGTTCTTC.

This clone has only a few counts. The V call is TRBV27, the J call TRBJ1-2; 9 bases match TRBD1. Germline V gene sequence: CDR1 MNHEY, CDR2 SMNVEV (reference sequence). J gave up 8 bases and V 5 bases, and 6 bases lay outside the gene matches. The CDR3 contains 13 residues. The CDR3 nucleotides read TGTGCCAGCAGTCGACAGGGGGGCGAGGGCTACACCTTC. Translated: CASSRQGGEGYTF.